Sequencing of this T cell receptor beta chain was carried out in a study of cytomegalovirus exposure and HLA in healthy donors. About the research overall: A prior study identified 117 million unique TCR beta sequences from roughly 170 million T cells. General study findings and limits: Among the sequence variants, a highly shared cluster was likely an artifact of sequencing.

Trimming shortened V by 6 bases and J by 8 bases, and 20 bases separated the two germline ends. The CDR3 runs 15 residues. CDR1 is MNHEY, CDR2 SMNVEV, per germline (reference sequence). Healthy bone marrow donors supplied every sample. The table lists this clone with a few counts. Its target is not known. Both 60 Vbeta primers and 13 Jbeta primers went into the PCR. Repertoires were generated with immunoSEQ multiplex PCR, while TCRdb's copy carries only in-frame clones and drops some. The repertoire holds 95,000 to 120,000 clones, with 74% as singletons. The sequenced sample was PBMCs. The receptor was isolated from a woman between 35 and 50 years old in good health and CMV-seropositive. The rearrangement links TRBV27 to TRBJ2-1; perhaps TRBD1 as D (5 bases). The CDR3 sequence: CASRSRIQAQDEQFF. In nucleotides, the CDR3 is TGTGCCAGCAGATCCAGGATACAGGCCCAGGATGAGCAGTTCTTC.